The present entry profiles one TCR beta chain with its context. The sample originates from a study of T cells in Graves' hyperthyroidism and ophthalmopathy. This CDR3 spans 14 amino acids. V dropped 5 bases and J dropped 12 bases, with 19 bases sitting between them. The germline CDR1 and CDR2 sequences are SEHNR and FQNEAQ (reference sequence). Researchers took RNA transcripts and amplified the TCR beta CDR3 regions from them. First-round RT-PCR with HTBI primers amplified the TCR CDR3 region. TCRdb fed the multiplex PCR reads into MiXCR, producing one record per CDR3 protein. Among about 840,000 distinct CDR3 sequences listed, over 35% were seen once.

Sequencing input: blood. This sequence joins TRBV7-9 and TRBJ1-4; D is possibly TRBD1 (6 bases). This clonotype originated in a man aged 18 to 30 with Graves' hyperthyroidism. The CDR3 DNA reads as TGTGCCAGCAGCCCCGGGACACCCCCTGGAGAACTGTTTTTT. Encoded protein: CASSPGTPPGELFF.